This entry features one T cell receptor beta chain sequence. This entry is derived from a study of blood T cells in healthy people across ages. A sample-barcoded 5' primer and a J-beta primer mix were used in a second PCR of roughly 7 to 11 cycles. TCRdb independently ran MiXCR on the 5' RACE reads; one entry per CDR3 protein. The data show 800,000 to 1,300,000 distinct CDR3 sequences, approximately 25% seen once. Germline V CDR1 and CDR2: LGHDT, YNNKEL (reference sequence). V was trimmed by 2 bases and J by 4 bases, leaving 10 bases between them. The CDR3 has 14 amino acids. These same data were also listed under a study on T cells of mothers and their children. From that study: From each mother came over 8.5 million TCR beta CDR3 reads, and from each child came 3 million to 3.5 million.

The sequencing sample was made of blood. The chain uses TRBV3-1 and TRBJ2-3; D not certain. The TCR comes from a girl aged 2 to 9 in good health. This chain's CDR3 is CASSQSLDPDTQYF. The CDR3, as DNA: TGTGCCAGCAGCCAATCATTGGACCCAGATACGCAGTATTTT.